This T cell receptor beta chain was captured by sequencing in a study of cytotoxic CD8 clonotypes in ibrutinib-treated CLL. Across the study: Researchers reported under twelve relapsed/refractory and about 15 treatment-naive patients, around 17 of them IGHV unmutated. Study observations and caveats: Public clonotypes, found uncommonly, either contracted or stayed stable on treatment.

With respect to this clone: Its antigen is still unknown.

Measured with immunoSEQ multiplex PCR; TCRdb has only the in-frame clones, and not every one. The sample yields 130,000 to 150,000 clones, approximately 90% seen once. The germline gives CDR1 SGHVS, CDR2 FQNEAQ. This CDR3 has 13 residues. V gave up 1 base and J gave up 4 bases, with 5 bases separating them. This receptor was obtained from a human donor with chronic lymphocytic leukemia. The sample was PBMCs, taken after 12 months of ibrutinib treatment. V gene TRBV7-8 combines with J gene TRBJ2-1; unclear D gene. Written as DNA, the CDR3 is TGTGCCAGCAGCTTAGGAGAGTACAATGAGCAGTTCTTC. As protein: CASSLGEYNEQFF.